A selection of T cell receptor beta chains follows, all from one sample in a study of Graves' ophthalmopathy and Graves' hyperthyroidism. TCRdb recomputed calls from the multiplex PCR reads with MiXCR, one row per CDR3 protein. The data contain almost 750,000 distinct CDR3 sequences, 40% of them seen just once; the ten biggest clones take up 44%. Material: peripheral blood. The receptors originated from an adult man with Graves' ophthalmopathy. The CDR3 runs from the conserved cysteine through the conserved F or W.

v_call cdr3_aa
TRBV12-3/TRBV12-4 CASTRRGGYNSPLHF
TRBV7-9 CASSRSTGELFF
TRBV20-1 CSAASGTGYYEQYF
TRBV5-4 CASSLFASGGNTDTQYF
TRBV7-9 CASSSRGRTGPFYEQYF
TRBV19 CAGNAGTVPEEKLFF
TRBV7-9 CASSSGTGNLGNQPQHF
TRBV20-1 CSAPTGGPRYEQYF
TRBV5-4 CASSLEDRGLYGYTF
TRBV6-1 CASSPRSRQAYGYTF
TRBV2 CASSSGRMNTEALF
TRBV2 CASSHQGSGNTIYF
TRBV5-1 CASSEGQGAYELYF
TRBV10-3 CASSRYSGADYEQYF
TRBV2 CAIQGSYTDTQYF
TRBV7-7 CASSRPGEAQETQYF
TRBV5-6 CASSLGLVRYEQYF
TRBV2 CASRHPNQGENTEAFF
TRBV6-5 CASSPGSGQGTEAFF
TRBV4-1 CASRQDISGRSYEQYF
TRBV10-3 CAISWGGSGNTIYF
TRBV14 CASSQTMETYGNTIYF
TRBV2 CASSQEVRGRWSGYTF
TRBV29-1 CSVEGTGGANYGYTF
TRBV10-2 CASCLAGGRSPGELFF
TRBV2 CATAYGTGYGYTF
TRBV9 CASSQDVGSWGYTF
TRBV7-9 CASSSARQDEGYTF
TRBV25-1 CASSLRTSGYEQYF
TRBV24-1 CARSYSIESQPQHF
TRBV5-1 CASSVRPGTGHTGELFF
TRBV2 CASSPDRYNEKLFF
TRBV11-1 CASSRSSPQETQYF
TRBV20-1 CSARDGRERHQETQYF
TRBV19 CASSPSGAYEQYF
TRBV5-1 CASSTTGGYTDTQYF
TRBV7-8 CASSLGGSISYEQYF
TRBV20-1 CSARDSFQATHF
TRBV7-3 CASSLTAYGETQYF
TRBV10-3 CAIRLADLDEQYF
TRBV7-3 CASSLMGQGGSPLHF
TRBV2 CASSGEIGNTEAFF